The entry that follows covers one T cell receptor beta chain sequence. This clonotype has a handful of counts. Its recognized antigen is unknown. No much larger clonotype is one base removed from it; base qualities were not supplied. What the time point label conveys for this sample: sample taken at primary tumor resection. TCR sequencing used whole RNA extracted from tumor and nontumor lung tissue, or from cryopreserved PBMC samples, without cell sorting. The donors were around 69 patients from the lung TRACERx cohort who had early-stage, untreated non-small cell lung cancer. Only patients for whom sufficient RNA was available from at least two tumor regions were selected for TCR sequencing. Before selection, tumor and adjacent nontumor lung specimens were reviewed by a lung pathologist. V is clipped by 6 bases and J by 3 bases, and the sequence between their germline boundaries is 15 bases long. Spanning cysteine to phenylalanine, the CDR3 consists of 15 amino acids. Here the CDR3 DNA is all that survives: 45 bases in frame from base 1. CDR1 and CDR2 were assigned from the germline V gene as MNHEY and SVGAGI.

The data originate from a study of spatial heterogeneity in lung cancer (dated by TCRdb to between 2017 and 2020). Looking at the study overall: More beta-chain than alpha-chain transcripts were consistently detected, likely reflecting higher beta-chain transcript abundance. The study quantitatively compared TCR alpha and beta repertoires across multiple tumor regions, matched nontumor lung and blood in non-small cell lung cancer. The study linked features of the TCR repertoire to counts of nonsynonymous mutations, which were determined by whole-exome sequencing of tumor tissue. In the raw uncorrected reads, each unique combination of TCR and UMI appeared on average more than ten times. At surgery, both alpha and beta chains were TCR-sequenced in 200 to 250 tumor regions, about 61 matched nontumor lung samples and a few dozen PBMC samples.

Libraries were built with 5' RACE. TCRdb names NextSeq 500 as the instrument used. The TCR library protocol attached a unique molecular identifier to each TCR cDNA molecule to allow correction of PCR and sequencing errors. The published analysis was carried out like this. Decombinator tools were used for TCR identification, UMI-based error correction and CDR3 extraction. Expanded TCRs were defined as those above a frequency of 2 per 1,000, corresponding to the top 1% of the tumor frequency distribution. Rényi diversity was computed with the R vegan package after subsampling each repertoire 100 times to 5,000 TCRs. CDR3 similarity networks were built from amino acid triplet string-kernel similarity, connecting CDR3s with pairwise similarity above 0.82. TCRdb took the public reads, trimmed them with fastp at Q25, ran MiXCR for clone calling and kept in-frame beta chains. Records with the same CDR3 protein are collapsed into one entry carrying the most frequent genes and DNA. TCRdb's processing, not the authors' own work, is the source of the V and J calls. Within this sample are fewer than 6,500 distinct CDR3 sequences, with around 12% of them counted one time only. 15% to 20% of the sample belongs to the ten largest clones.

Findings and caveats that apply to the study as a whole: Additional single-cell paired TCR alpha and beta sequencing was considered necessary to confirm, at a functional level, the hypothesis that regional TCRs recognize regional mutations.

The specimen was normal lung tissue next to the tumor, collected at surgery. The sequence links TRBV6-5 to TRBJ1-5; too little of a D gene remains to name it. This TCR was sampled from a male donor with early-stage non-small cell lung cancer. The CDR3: CASRPRWVDNQPQHF. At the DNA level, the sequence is TGTGCCAGCAGGCCACGCTGGGTCGACAATCAGCCCCAGCATTTT.